This TCR beta chain was identified during a study of blood T cell repertoires in COVID-19. Background on the study: PBMCs, B-cell-depleted T cells, or T cells provided the cDNA or gDNA that made up the material.

V lost 3 bases and J lost 0, with 18 bases in between. The CDR3 has 17 residues. Germline V lookup: CDR1 LNHDA, CDR2 SQIVND (reference sequence). Sequencing used immunoSEQ multiplex PCR; TCRdb keeps in-frame clones, though not all of them. Of about 200,000 clones in the sample, around 89% are singletons; the top ten hold under 6.5%. This rearrangement joins TRBV19 to TRBJ2-7, with D possibly TRBD1 on 5 matching bases. This clonotype was obtained from a man in his forties or fifties with active or convalescent COVID-19. Sequencing was performed on peripheral blood. CDR3 nucleotide sequence: TGTGCCAGTAGTATGGGGCAGCCCCTACTGGGCTCCTACGAGCAGTACTTC. Its translation is CASSMGQPLLGSYEQYF.